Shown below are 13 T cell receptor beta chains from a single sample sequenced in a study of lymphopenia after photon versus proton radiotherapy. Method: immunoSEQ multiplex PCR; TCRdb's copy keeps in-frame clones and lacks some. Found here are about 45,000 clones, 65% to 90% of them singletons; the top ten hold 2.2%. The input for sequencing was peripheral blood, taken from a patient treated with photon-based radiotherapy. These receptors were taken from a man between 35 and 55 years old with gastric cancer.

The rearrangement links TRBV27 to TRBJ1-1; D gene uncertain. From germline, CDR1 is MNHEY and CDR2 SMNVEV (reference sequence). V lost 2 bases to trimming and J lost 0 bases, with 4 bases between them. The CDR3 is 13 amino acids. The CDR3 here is CASSLGMNTEAFF. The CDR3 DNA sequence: TGTGCCAGCAGTTTAGGGATGAACACTGAAGCTTTCTTT.

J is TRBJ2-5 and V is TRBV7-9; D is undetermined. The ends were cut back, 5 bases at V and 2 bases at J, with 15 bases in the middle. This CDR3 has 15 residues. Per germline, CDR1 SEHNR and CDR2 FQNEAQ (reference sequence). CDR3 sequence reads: CASSLGPGPQETQYF. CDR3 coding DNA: TGTGCCAGCAGCCTTGGACCGGGCCCACAAGAGACCCAGTACTTC.

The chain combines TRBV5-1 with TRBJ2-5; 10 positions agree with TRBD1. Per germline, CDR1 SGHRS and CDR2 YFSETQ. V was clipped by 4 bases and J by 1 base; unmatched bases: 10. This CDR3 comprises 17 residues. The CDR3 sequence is CASSHGGDRGSQETQYF. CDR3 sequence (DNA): TGCGCCAGCAGCCATGGGGGGGACAGGGGCTCCCAAGAGACCCAGTACTTC.

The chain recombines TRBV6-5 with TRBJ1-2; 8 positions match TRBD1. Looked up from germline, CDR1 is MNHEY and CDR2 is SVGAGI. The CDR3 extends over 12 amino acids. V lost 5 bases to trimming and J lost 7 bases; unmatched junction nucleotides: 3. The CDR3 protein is CASSPTGAGYTF. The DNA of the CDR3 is TGTGCCAGCAGTCCGACAGGGGCTGGCTACACCTTC.

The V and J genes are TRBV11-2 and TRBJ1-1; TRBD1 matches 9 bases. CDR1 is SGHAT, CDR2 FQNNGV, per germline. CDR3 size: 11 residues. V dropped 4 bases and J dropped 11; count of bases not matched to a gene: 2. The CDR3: CASSYRGLAFF. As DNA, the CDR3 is TGTGCCAGCAGCTACAGGGGGCTGGCTTTCTTT.

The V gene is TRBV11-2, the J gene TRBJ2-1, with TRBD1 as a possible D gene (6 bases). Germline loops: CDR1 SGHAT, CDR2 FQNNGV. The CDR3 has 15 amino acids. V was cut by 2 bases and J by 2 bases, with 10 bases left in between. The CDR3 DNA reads TGTGCCAGCAGCTTAAGCCGGACAGCCTACAATGAGCAGTTCTTC. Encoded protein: CASSLSRTAYNEQFF. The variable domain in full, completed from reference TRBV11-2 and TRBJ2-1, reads EAGVAQSPRYKIIEKRQSVAFWCNPISGHATLYWYQQILGQGPKLLIQFQNNGVVDDSQLPKDRFSAERLKGVDSTLKIQPAKLEDSAVYLCASSLSRTAYNEQFFGPGTRLTVL.

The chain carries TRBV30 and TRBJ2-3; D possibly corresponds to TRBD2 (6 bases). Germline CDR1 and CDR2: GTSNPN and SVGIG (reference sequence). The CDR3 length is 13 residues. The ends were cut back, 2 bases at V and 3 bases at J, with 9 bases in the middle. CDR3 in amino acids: CAWSKLATDTQYF. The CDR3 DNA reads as TGTGCCTGGAGTAAACTAGCTACAGATACGCAGTATTTT.

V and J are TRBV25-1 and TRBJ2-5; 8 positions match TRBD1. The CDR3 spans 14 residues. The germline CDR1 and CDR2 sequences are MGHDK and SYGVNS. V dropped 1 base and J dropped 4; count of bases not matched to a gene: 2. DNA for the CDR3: TGTGCCAGCAGTGAATCAGACAGGGGAGAGACCCAGTACTTC. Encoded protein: CASSESDRGETQYF. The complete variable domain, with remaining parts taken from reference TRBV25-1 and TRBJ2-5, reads EADIYQTPRYLVIGTGKKITLECSQTMGHDKMYWYQQDPGMELHLIHYSYGVNSTEKGDLSSESTVSRIRTEHFPLTLESARPSHTSQYLCASSESDRGETQYFGPGTRLLVL.

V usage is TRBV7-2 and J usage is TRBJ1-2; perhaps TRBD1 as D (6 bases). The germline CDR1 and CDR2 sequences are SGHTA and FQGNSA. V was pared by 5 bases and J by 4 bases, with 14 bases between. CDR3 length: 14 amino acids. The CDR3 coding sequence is TGTGCCAGCAGCCCGACAGGTTTGATCTATGGCTACACCTTC. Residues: CASSPTGLIYGYTF.

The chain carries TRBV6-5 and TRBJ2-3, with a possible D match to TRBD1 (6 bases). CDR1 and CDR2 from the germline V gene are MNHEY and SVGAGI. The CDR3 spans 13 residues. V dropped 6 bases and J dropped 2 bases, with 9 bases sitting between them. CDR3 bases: TGTGCCAGCAGGACAGGCCCCACAGATACGCAGTATTTT. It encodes CASRTGPTDTQYF.

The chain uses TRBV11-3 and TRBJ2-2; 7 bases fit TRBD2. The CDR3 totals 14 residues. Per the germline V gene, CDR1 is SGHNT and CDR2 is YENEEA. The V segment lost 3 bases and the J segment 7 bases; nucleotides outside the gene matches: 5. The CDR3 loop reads CASSLGGVDGELFF. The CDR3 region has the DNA TGTGCCAGCAGCTTGGGAGGGGTTGACGGGGAGCTGTTTTTT.

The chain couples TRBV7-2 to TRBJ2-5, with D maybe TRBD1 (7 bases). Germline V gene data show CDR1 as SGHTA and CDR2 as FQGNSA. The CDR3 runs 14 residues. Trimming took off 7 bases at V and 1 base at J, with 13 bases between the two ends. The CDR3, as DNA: TGTGCCAGCAAGCGACAGGGAGGCCAAGAGACCCAGTACTTC. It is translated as CASKRQGGQETQYF.

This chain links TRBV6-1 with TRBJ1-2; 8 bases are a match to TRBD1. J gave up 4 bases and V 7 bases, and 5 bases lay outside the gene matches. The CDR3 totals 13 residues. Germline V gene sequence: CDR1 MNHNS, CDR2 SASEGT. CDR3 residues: CASTQDRVYGYTF. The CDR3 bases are TGTGCCAGCACCCAGGACAGGGTCTATGGCTACACCTTC.